This TCR beta chain was observed in a study of T cell repertoires in cytomegalovirus infection. Study in general: Recently described HLA-C-restricted plus well-studied HLA-B-restricted CMV epitopes were used. Public TCR beta signatures provided an indication of both CMV infection and a matching HLA type. Overall study findings and caveats: There were HLA-C-restricted CMV-specific TCR beta clonotypes dominating the ex vivo response. Totalled public TCR beta family frequency picked out people who carried CMV plus the relevant HLA.

MiXCR, run by TCRdb on the reads, gives a single entry per CDR3 protein. Of some 800,000 distinct CDR3 sequences listed, 29% are singletons. This clonotype showed up just a few times. Its antigen is unknown. Trimming removed 5 bases at V and 5 bases at J, with 18 bases between. The germline CDR1 and CDR2 sequences are MNHEY and SMNVEV (reference sequence). This CDR3 is 15 amino acids long. This rearrangement joins TRBV27 to TRBJ2-5; possibly TRBD1 for D (6 bases). The receptor comes from a human donor in good health (CMV status not recorded). Some clones in this sample may be carry-over from other donors' samples. Sequencing was performed on cultured CD8+ T cells from PBMCs, taken from culture after CMV antigen stimulation. Here the CDR3 DNA reads TGTGCCAGCAGTATATATACAGGGCCCGTCGAGACCCAGTACTTC. This gives the protein CASSIYTGPVETQYF.